The clone carrying this T cell receptor (beta chain) was observed once. Germline V lookup: CDR1 MNHEY, CDR2 SVGAGI. Trimming took 5 bases from V and 9 from J, leaving 14 bases between them. This CDR3 is built from 13 residues. Profiled with immunoSEQ multiplex PCR; TCRdb holds only in-frame clones, not every one. The repertoire consists of about 430,000 clones, with 80% to 90% occurring once and the leading ten covering 1.1%. The data are from a study of blood T cell repertoires in COVID-19. Study background: The analysed material was cDNA or gDNA that came from T cells, B-cell-depleted T cells, or PBMCs.

The chain links TRBV6-5 to TRBJ2-1; D might be TRBD1 (6 bases). The receptor was derived from a man aged 30-40 years who had recovered from COVID-19. Sequences were obtained from PBMCs or T cells enriched from blood (not recorded which). Here the CDR3 reads CASSMSRTVEQFF. CDR3 DNA: TGTGCCAGCAGTATGTCCAGGACAGTTGAGCAGTTCTTC.